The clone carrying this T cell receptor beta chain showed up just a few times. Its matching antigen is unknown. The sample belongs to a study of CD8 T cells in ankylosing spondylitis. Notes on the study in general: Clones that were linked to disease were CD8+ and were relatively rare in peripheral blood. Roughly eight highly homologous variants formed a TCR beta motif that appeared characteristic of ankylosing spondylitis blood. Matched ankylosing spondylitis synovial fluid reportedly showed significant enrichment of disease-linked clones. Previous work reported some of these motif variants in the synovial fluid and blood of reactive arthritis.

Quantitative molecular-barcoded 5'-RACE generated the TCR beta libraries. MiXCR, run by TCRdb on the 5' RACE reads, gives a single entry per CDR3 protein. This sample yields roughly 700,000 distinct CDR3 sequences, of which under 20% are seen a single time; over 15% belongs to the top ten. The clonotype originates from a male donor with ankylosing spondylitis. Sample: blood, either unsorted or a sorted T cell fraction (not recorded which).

The CDR3 coding sequence is TGTGCCAGCAGTGACTCGGACAGCAACACTGAAGCTTTCTTT. It yields the protein CASSDSDSNTEAFF. The chain is built from TRBV25-1 and TRBJ1-1; possible D gene TRBD1, 6 bases. V lost 3 bases to trimming and J lost 2 bases, with 10 bases between them. This CDR3 has 14 amino acids. Germline V gives CDR1 MGHDK, CDR2 SYGVNS.